This T cell receptor (beta chain) was observed in a study of shared clonotypes between healthy human individuals (dated by TCRdb to the early 2020s). Broadly, across the study: The cohort comprised a couple of women and a few men aged 18 to 49 years. To estimate repertoire size and how much clonotypes are shared between individuals, the study performed deep sequencing of blood TCR repertoires from 4 to 6 healthy adults. For each donor, three plates each were used for CD4 naive and CD4 memory, two plates were used for CD8 naive, and one plate was used for CD8 memory. Leukapheresis yielded between about 0.85 and 10 billion PBMCs per donor. Different laboratories and diverse techniques were used to prepare libraries and sequence TCR repertoires, to increase sequencing depth and limit assay-specific biases.

In the germline V gene (reference sequence), CDR1 corresponds to WNHNN and CDR2 to SYGVQD. V ends up 0 bases short and J 12 bases short, with an unmatched junction base count of 1. The CDR3 measures 12 amino acids from cysteine to phenylalanine. Only the CDR3 DNA stays, 36 bases, in frame from base 1. For the CD8 naive samples, CD45RO-negative cells were positively selected for CCR7, yielding a CD45RA+CCR7+ population from which TemRA cells were excluded. The donors were healthy, HIV-negative adults with no recently reported acute infections or vaccinations. Every donor was a Caucasian adult residing in Nashville, Tennessee, USA. Blood was collected by leukapheresis, and PBMCs were isolated by Ficoll-Histopaque density gradient centrifugation and then cryopreserved in liquid nitrogen vapor phase. Analytical flow cytometry was used to check the purity and quantity of every magnetically sorted T cell population. Genomic DNA was isolated from every sorted fraction and measured by UV absorbance on a Nanodrop 2000c.

Details on this clone: Its specific antigen is unknown. The input lacks base qualities; no much larger clone sits a single base away.

Using the deep immunoSEQ assay, multiplex PCR amplified TCR CDR3 regions from genomic DNA. For each cell subset, the extracted genomic DNA was distributed evenly across all wells of several immunoSEQ 96-well plates, and each plate served as one replicate. For sorted subsets, each replicate PCR was loaded with roughly 200 ng genomic DNA, equivalent to 30,000 or so T cell genomes. Purified libraries were quantified with a Qubit 3.0 fluorometer, sized on a Bioanalyzer 2100, and re-quantified with the KAPA Library Quantification kit. Every immunoSEQ 96-well plate was sequenced on a separate single-read 150-cycle Illumina NextSeq 550 flow cell. In the authors' own workflow: Because the immunoSEQ output held only junctional sequences and lacked quality scores, the filtering could not match the filtering applied to full-length reads. To assign V/J genes and CDR3, sequences were annotated using PyIR, a Python wrapper for IgBLAST v1.9, with IMGT germline references. Any read was removed if the V/J assignment was weak (E-value above 1e-6), the CDR3 was missing, or the read contained stop codons, out-of-frame junctions, or ambiguous translated residues. A V3J clonotype was defined by an identical inferred V gene, J gene, and CDR3 amino acid sequence. Percentage overlap between repertoires was computed as shared unique clonotypes divided by the size of the smaller repertoire. RTK rarefaction, the Chao1 estimator, and Recon v2.1 estimates of unobserved clonotypes were used to assess repertoire richness. Generation probabilities were computed with OLGA for all TCRbeta clonotypes obtained by the gDNA method from several donors. TCRdb retrieved this table from immuneACCESS and kept in-frame rearrangements only. Not all clones are present; in checked studies, unresolved V genes account for under half, and no reason is known for the remainder. The D gene and trimming were derived from the DNA, and the V and J assignments and clone size from that table. The sample data list 1.5 million to 2.5 million clones, and around 96% of these were observed just once. The top ten clones comprise under 1.5% of the sample.

Study-wide findings and limitations: The small number of donors limited the genetic and exposure-history diversity represented. Compared with non-shared clonotypes, clonotypes shared by all four sorted-subset donors had higher generation probabilities. Pairwise subsampling indicated that sequencing depth was expected to affect the degree of clonotype sharing among donors. Even with the large sequencing depth, rarefaction of the sorted-subset datasets indicated that sequencing was incomplete. When several donors were compared, the shared fraction of clonotypes was 5% to 6.5% for naive CD4, about 4% for naive CD8, more than 2% for memory CD4, and 0.4% for memory CD8. Sampling was restricted to blood, and TCR repertoires in tissue are likely to differ from TCR repertoires in blood. Naive subsets generally had larger estimated clonotype richness than memory subsets.

Recombination linked TRBV10-1 to TRBJ2-1; 8 nucleotides in the junction match TRBD1. Source material: naive CD8+ T cells sorted from blood. What the cell subset or site label conveys for this sample: CD45RA+CCR7+. The receptor was derived from a man between 18 and 35 years old in good health. The sequence in DNA is TGCGCCAGCAGTGAGTCTGGGACAGGGCAGTTCTTC. This translates into CASSESGTGQFF.